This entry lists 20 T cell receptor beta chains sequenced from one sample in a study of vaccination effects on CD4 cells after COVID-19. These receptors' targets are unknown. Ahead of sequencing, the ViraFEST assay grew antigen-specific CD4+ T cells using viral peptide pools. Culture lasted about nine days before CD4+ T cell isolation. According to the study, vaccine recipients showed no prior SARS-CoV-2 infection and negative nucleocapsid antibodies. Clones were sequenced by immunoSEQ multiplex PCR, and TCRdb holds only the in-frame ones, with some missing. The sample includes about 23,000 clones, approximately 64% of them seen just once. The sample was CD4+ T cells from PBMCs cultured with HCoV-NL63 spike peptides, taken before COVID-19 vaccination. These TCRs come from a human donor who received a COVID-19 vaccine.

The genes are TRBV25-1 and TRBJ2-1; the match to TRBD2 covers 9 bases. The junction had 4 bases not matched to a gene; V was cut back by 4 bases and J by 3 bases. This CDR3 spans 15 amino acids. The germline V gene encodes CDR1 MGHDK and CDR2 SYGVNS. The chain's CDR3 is CASSVWTSVYNEQFF. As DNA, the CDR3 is TGTGCCAGCAGTGTTTGGACTAGCGTCTACAATGAGCAGTTCTTC.

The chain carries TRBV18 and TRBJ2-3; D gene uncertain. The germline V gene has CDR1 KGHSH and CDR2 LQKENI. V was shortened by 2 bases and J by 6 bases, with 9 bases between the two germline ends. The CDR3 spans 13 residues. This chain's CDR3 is CASSPTLPDTQYF. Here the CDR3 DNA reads TGTGCCAGCTCACCAACACTTCCGGATACGCAGTATTTT. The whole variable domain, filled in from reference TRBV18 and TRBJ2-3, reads NAGVMQNPRHLVRRRGQEARLRCSPMKGHSHVYWYRQLPEEGLKFMVYLQKENIIDESGMPKERFSAEFPKEGPSILRIQQVVRGDSAAYFCASSPTLPDTQYFGPGTRLTVL.

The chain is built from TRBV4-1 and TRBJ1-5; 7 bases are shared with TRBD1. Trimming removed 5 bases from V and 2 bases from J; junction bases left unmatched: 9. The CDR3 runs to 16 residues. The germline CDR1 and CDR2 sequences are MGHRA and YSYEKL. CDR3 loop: CASSSPLDRGNQPQHF. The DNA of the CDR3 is TGCGCCAGCAGCTCCCCCCTCGACAGGGGCAATCAGCCCCAGCATTTT.

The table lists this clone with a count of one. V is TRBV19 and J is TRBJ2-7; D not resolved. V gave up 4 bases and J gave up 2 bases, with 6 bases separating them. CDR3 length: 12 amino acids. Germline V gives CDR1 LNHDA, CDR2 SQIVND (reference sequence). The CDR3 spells CASSTSAYEQYF. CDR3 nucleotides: TGTGCCAGTAGTACCAGCGCCTACGAGCAGTACTTC.

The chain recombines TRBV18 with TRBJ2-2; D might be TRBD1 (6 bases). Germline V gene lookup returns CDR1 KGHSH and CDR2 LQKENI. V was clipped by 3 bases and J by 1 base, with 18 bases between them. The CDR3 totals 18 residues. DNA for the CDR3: TGTGCCAGCTCACCGTTGAGATCAGGGGTTCTGAACACCGGGGAGCTGTTTTTT. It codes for CASSPLRSGVLNTGELFF.

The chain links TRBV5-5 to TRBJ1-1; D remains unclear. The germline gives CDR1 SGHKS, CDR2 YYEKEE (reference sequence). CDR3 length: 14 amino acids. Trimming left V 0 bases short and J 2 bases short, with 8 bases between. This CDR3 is CASSLVWTNTEAFF. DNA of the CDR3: TGTGCCAGCAGCTTGGTTTGGACCAACACTGAAGCTTTCTTT.

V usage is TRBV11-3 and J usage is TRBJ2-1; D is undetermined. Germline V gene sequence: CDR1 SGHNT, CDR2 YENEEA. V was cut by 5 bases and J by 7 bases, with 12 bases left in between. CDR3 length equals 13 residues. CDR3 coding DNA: TGTGCCAGCAGCCAAAAAAGGGAAAATGAGCAGTTCTTC. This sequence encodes CASSQKRENEQFF.

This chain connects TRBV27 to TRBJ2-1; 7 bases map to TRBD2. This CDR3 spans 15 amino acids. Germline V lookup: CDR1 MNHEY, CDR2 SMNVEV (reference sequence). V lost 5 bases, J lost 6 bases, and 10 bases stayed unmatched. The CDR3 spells CASSPRTRVVNEQFF. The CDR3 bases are TGTGCCAGCAGTCCCAGGACTAGGGTAGTCAATGAGCAGTTCTTC.

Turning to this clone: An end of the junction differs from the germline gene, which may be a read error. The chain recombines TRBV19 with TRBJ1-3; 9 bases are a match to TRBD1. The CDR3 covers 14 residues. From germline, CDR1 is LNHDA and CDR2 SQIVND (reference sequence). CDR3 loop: CASSITGTGKSRNF. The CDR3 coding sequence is TGTGCCAGTAGTATCACCGGGACAGGGAAGTCGCGGAATTTT.

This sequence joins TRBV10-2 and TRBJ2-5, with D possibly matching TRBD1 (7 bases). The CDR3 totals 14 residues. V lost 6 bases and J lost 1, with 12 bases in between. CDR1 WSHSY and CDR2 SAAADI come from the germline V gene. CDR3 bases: TGCGCCAGCAGGAACAGGGGACTCCAAGAGACCCAGTACTTC. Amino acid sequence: CASRNRGLQETQYF.

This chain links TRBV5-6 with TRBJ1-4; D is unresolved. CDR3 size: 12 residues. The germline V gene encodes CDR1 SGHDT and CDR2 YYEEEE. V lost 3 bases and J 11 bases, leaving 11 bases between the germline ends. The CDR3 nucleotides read TGTGCCAGCAGCTGGGAGGGTGGTAAACTGTTTTTT. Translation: CASSWEGGKLFF.

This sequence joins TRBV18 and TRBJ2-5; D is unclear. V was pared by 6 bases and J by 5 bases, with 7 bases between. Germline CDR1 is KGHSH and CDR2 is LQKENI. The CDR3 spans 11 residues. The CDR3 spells CASSPEETQYF. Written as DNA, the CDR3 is TGTGCCAGCTCGCCCGAGGAGACCCAGTACTTC.

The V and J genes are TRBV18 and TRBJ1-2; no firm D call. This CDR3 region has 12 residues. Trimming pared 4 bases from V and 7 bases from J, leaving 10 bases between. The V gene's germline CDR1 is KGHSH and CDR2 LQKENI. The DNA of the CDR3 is TGTGCCAGCTCACTCCGGGGAGGTGGCTACACCTTC. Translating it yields CASSLRGGGYTF.

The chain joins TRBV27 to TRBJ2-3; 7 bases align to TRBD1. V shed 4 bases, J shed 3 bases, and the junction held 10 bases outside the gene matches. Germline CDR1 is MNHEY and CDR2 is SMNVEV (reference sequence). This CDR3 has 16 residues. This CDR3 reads CASSYVGGSRTDTQYF. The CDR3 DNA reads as TGTGCCAGCAGTTATGTAGGGGGCAGTAGAACAGATACGCAGTATTTT.

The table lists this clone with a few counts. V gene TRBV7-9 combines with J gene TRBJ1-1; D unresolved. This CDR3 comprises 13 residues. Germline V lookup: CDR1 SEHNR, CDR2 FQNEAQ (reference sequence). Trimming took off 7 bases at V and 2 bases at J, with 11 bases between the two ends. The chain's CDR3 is CASTKEANTEAFF. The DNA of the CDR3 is TGTGCCAGCACTAAAGAGGCTAACACTGAAGCTTTCTTT. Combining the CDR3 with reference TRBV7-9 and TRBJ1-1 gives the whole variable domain DTGVSQNPRHKITKRGQNVTFRCDPISEHNRLYWYRQTLGQGPEFLTYFQNEAQLEKSRLLSDRFSAERPKGSFSTLEIQRTEQGDSAMYLCASTKEANTEAFFGQGTRLTVV.

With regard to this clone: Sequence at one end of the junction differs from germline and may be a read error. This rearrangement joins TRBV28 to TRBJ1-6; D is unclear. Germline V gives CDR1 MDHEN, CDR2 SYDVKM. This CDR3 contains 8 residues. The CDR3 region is CASSFQEF. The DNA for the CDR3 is TGTGCCAGCAGTTTTCAGGAGTTT.

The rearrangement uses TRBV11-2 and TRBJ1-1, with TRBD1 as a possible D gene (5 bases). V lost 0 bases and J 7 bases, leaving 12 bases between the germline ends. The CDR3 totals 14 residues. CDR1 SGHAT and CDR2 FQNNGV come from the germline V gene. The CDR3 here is CASSLDRRGSEAFF. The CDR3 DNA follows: TGTGCCAGCAGCTTAGATCGACGGGGGAGTGAAGCTTTCTTT.

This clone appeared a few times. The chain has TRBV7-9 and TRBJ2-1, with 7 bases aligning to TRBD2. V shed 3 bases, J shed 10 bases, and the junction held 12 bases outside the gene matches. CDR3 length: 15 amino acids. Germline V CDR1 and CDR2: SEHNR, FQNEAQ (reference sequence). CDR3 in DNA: TGTGCCAGCAGCTTGTGGACTAGTACCGCTCGAGAGCAGTTCTTC. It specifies CASSLWTSTAREQFF. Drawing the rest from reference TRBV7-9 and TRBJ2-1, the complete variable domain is DTGVSQNPRHKITKRGQNVTFRCDPISEHNRLYWYRQTLGQGPEFLTYFQNEAQLEKSRLLSDRFSAERPKGSFSTLEIQRTEQGDSAMYLCASSLWTSTAREQFFGPGTRLTVL.

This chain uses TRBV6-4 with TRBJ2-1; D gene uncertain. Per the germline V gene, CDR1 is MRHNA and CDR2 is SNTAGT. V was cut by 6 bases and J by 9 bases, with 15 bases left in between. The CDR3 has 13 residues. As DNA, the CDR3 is TGTGCCAGCAGCGGAACCCCCGTTTCTGAGCAGTTCTTC. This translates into CASSGTPVSEQFF.

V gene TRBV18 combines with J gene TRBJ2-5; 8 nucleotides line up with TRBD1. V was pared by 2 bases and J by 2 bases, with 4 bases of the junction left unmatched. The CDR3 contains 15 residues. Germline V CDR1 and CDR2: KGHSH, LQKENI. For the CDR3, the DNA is TGTGCCAGCTCACCAAAAACAGGGGGACAAGAGACCCAGTACTTC. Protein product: CASSPKTGGQETQYF.